This TCR beta chain appears in the sequencing data of a study of identical twins' blood T cells. This clonotype was recorded a few times. As yet, its antigen is unknown. TCR cDNA libraries came from RNA via a modified published protocol. MiXCR, applied by TCRdb to the 5' RACE reads, yields one record per CDR3 protein. The profile shows 350,000 to 400,000 distinct CDR3 sequences, about 28% of them singletons. V lost 5 bases and J lost 7, with 18 bases in between. Per germline, CDR1 LNHDA and CDR2 SQIVND (reference sequence). The CDR3 is made up of 16 amino acids. General study points: V gene usage reportedly matched far better within twin pairs than unrelated donors.

All three twin pairs grew up together with likely shared infections and vaccines. The chain combines TRBV19 with TRBJ1-6; maybe TRBD1 (5 bases). The clonotype originates from a woman aged 18 to 50 in good health. Input material: PBMCs. The CDR3 reads CASSRSLGRVNSPLHF. The CDR3 bases are TGTGCCAGTAGTCGTTCGCTGGGCAGGGTCAATTCACCCCTCCACTTT.